Below, 24 T cell receptor beta chains from the same sample are listed, as sequenced in a study of OX40 agonist ivuxolimab in advanced cancers. Receptor libraries were prepared by the immunoSEQ multiplex PCR assay. TCRdb obtained this table from immuneACCESS and retained in-frame rearrangements with V and J assigned. These tables miss some clones; where compared with another copy, unresolved V genes account for less than half of the shortfall, and the remainder is unexplained. A total of more than 50,000 clones appear in this sample, more than 70% of them only once. The leading ten clones occupy 2% to 3% of the sample. The sample here was CD4+ or CD8+ T cells sorted from blood, taken in a trial of the OX40 agonist ivuxolimab. These receptors were taken from an adult with an advanced solid tumor such as melanoma, head and neck, liver or kidney cancer.

J is TRBJ1-1 and V is TRBV6-1, with 9 bases aligning to TRBD1. Per germline, CDR1 MNHNS and CDR2 SASEGT. V lost 1 base and J lost 6; bases outside the gene matches: 6. CDR3 length equals 15 residues. The chain's CDR3 is CASSEGYRGRAEAFF. The CDR3 DNA reads as TGTGCCAGCAGTGAAGGATACAGGGGGCGGGCTGAAGCTTTCTTT.

The CDR3 here is CASSPIGQGAGQPQHF. The CDR3 DNA is TGTGCCAGCAGTCCCATAGGACAGGGGGCCGGTCAGCCCCAGCATTTT. The genes are TRBV2 and TRBJ1-5; 11 nucleotides match TRBD1. The CDR3 covers 16 residues. Trimming removed 5 bases from V and 6 bases from J; junction bases left unmatched: 9. Germline CDR1 is SNHLY and CDR2 is FYNNEI.

The chain couples TRBV28 to TRBJ1-2, with D perhaps matching TRBD1 (6 bases). The CDR3 runs 14 residues. The germline gives CDR1 MDHEN, CDR2 SYDVKM. The V and J ends lost 3 bases and 8 bases respectively, with 16 bases between them. CDR3 coding DNA: TGTGCCAGCAGTTTTCTTCAGGGGAAGGGGGGCTACACCTTC. It yields the protein CASSFLQGKGGYTF.

The genes are TRBV6-1 and TRBJ1-4; TRBD1 matches at 8 bases. Trimming removed 6 bases from V and 6 bases from J; junction bases left unmatched: 6. From germline, CDR1 is MNHNS and CDR2 SASEGT. CDR3 length: 14 residues. CDR3 nucleotides: TGTGCCAGCAGAGGACAGGGACAGGATGAAAAACTGTTTTTT. It specifies CASRGQGQDEKLFF.

This clone was seen only once. The V call is TRBV5-4, the J call TRBJ1-6, with no clear D. Trimming cost V 4 bases and J 6 bases, with 17 bases left between them. The CDR3 sequence is 16 residues long. Per germline, CDR1 SGHNT and CDR2 YYREEE (reference sequence). The CDR3 protein is CASSQVFWEPNSPLHF. CDR3 in DNA: TGTGCCAGCAGCCAAGTATTCTGGGAGCCTAATTCACCCCTCCACTTT.

The gene calls are TRBV29-1 and TRBJ2-5, with 9 nucleotides matching TRBD2. Germline trimming cut 2 bases from V and 3 bases from J; bases unmatched to any gene: 1. The germline gives CDR1 SQVTM, CDR2 ANQGSEA. The CDR3 is made up of 13 amino acids. In DNA form, the CDR3 reads TGCAGCGTTGAAATAGCGGGAGAAGAGACCCAGTACTTC. This codes for CSVEIAGEETQYF.

This sequence joins TRBV5-6 and TRBJ1-3, with a possible D match to TRBD1 (6 bases). The CDR3 covers 16 residues. CDR1 is SGHDT and CDR2 is YYEEEE in the germline V gene. The V gene lost 4 bases and the J gene lost 2 bases, with 16 bases spanning the gap. As DNA, the CDR3 is TGTGCCAGCAGCGGGAGCAGGGGAGTCGCTGGAAACACCATATATTTT. Translation gives CASSGSRGVAGNTIYF.

This clone was seen a handful of times. For the CDR3, the DNA is TGTGCCAGCAGCCCCGGGACAGGGATCTCTGAAGCTTTCTTT. It yields the protein CASSPGTGISEAFF. The chain links TRBV6-6 to TRBJ1-1, with 9 bases matching TRBD1. The CDR3 loop spans 14 amino acids. Germline values: CDR1 MNHNY, CDR2 SVGAGI (reference sequence). Trimming removed 6 bases from V and 6 bases from J; junction bases left unmatched: 8.

The chain couples TRBV5-1 to TRBJ1-2; 7 nucleotides align to TRBD1. Germline lookup yields CDR1 SGHRS and CDR2 YFSETQ. CDR3 size: 15 residues. After removal of 8 bases from V and 5 bases from J, the junction contained 15 bases not matched to a gene. CDR3: CASNSKMRQGYGYTF. Here the CDR3 DNA reads TGCGCCAGTAATAGTAAAATGAGACAGGGATATGGCTACACCTTC.

This clone was detected only a few times. V gene TRBV7-2 combines with J gene TRBJ2-1, with 7 bases fitting TRBD1. The germline V gene has CDR1 SGHTA and CDR2 FQGNSA. The V segment lost 5 bases and the J segment 7 bases; nucleotides outside the gene matches: 5. The CDR3 is 13 amino acids. The CDR3 sequence is CASSLDRVNEQFF. CDR3 DNA sequence: TGTGCCAGCAGCCTAGACAGGGTAAATGAGCAGTTCTTC.

The chain couples TRBV5-1 to TRBJ1-1, with 10 bases identical to TRBD1. Losses at the gene ends were 2 bases for V and 3 bases for J; bases not matched to a gene: 4. Germline values: CDR1 SGHRS, CDR2 YFSETQ. This CDR3 contains 15 residues. The CDR3 here is CASSFRQGADTEAFF. CDR3 nucleotide sequence: TGCGCCAGCAGCTTCCGACAGGGGGCGGACACTGAAGCTTTCTTT.

The V gene is TRBV7-9, the J gene TRBJ2-5; 7 bases fit TRBD2. Germline V gives CDR1 SEHNR, CDR2 FQNEAQ (reference sequence). V lost 4 bases to trimming and J lost 5 bases; unmatched junction nucleotides: 10. The CDR3 spans 15 residues. As DNA, the CDR3 is TGTGCCAGCAGCTCCTCCGGTTTGGGAGGGGAGACCCAGTACTTC. This sequence encodes CASSSSGLGGETQYF.

The chain joins TRBV18 to TRBJ2-3, with 13 bases lining up with TRBD2. The CDR3 totals 16 residues. J lost 4 bases, V lost 3 bases, and 4 bases had no gene match. Germline V gene sequence: CDR1 KGHSH, CDR2 LQKENI. The CDR3, as DNA: TGTGCCAGCTCACCGACACTAGCGGGAGGGGCAGATACGCAGTATTTT. Translation gives CASSPTLAGGADTQYF.

This chain uses TRBV28 with TRBJ2-3; TRBD2 matches 8 bases. The V gene end was trimmed by 6 bases and the J gene end by 4 bases; junction bases not matched to a gene: 18. The CDR3 is made up of 18 amino acids. Germline assignment: CDR1 MDHEN and CDR2 SYDVKM. DNA for the CDR3: TGTGCCAGCAGCGGAATCCCTAAGACTAGCGCACTATCAGATACGCAGTATTTT. This sequence encodes CASSGIPKTSALSDTQYF.

V gene TRBV29-1 combines with J gene TRBJ2-1; D may correspond to TRBD1 or TRBD2 (5 bases each). V lost 3 bases to trimming and J lost 0 bases, with 12 bases between them. CDR3 size: 15 residues. The germline V gene encodes CDR1 SQVTM and CDR2 ANQGSEA. The CDR3 DNA is TGCAGCGTTGAGAGGGGCCTGAGCTCCTACAATGAGCAGTTCTTC. Translating it yields CSVERGLSSYNEQFF.

This CDR3 reads CASSGTGGQNQPQHF. CDR3 coding DNA: TGTGCCAGTAGTGGTACAGGGGGCCAGAATCAGCCCCAGCATTTT. This chain joins TRBV19 and TRBJ1-5, with 9 bases aligning to TRBD1. Germline trimming cut 5 bases from V and 4 bases from J; bases unmatched to any gene: 6. Germline V gives CDR1 LNHDA, CDR2 SQIVND (reference sequence). The CDR3 is made up of 15 amino acids.

This clone appeared a few times. This rearrangement joins TRBV28 to TRBJ1-2; D may be TRBD1 (5 bases). The CDR3 has 12 amino acids. Germline CDR1 and CDR2: MDHEN and SYDVKM. V was trimmed by 5 bases and J by 7 bases, leaving 11 bases between them. CDR3 amino acids: CASSPAGIGYTF. For the CDR3, the DNA is TGTGCCAGCAGTCCTGCAGGGATTGGCTACACCTTC.

This clone appeared once. Other DNA sequences in the same sample also yield this CDR3. The chain recombines TRBV18 with TRBJ1-3; D ambiguous. CDR1 is KGHSH and CDR2 is LQKENI in the germline V gene. The CDR3 covers 14 residues. Trimming shortened V by 3 bases and J by 0 bases, and 6 bases separated the two germline ends. This CDR3 reads CASSPQASGNTIYF. As DNA, the CDR3 is TGTGCCAGCTCACCCCAGGCCTCTGGAAACACCATATATTTT. Full variable domain (remainder filled in from reference TRBV18 and TRBJ1-3): NAGVMQNPRHLVRRRGQEARLRCSPMKGHSHVYWYRQLPEEGLKFMVYLQKENIIDESGMPKERFSAEFPKEGPSILRIQQVVRGDSAAYFCASSPQASGNTIYFGEGSWLTVV.

This chain connects TRBV9 to TRBJ2-1, with D possibly being TRBD1 (5 bases). Germline CDR1 reads SGDLS; CDR2 reads YYNGEE. Deletions cut 6 bases from V and 0 bases from J, with 16 bases between. The CDR3 sequence is 16 residues long. CDR3: CASTPRQFHSYNEQFF. The DNA for the CDR3 is TGTGCCAGCACCCCCAGACAGTTCCACTCCTACAATGAGCAGTTCTTC. The variable domain in full, completed from reference TRBV9 and TRBJ2-1, reads DSGVTQTPKHLITATGQRVTLRCSPRSGDLSVYWYQQSLDQGLQFLIQYYNGEERAKGNILERFSAQQFPDLHSELNLSSLELGDSALYFCASTPRQFHSYNEQFFGPGTRLTVL.

For this clone: An end of the junction differs from the germline gene, which may be a read error. This chain joins TRBV5-1 and TRBJ1-3; D not resolved. The germline V gene has CDR1 SGHRS and CDR2 YFSETQ. CDR3 length: 15 residues. CDR3 DNA sequence: TGCGCCAGCACCTTGGACCTGAGCTCTGGAAACACCATATATTTT. Its translation: CASTLDLSSGNTIYF.

The count of this clone is one. The rearrangement links TRBV25-1 to TRBJ2-1; D not certain. The germline gives CDR1 MGHDK, CDR2 SYGVNS. V was trimmed by 10 bases and J by 1 base, leaving 5 bases between them. CDR3 length: 11 residues. CDR3 nucleotides: TGTGCCACCGCTTCCTACAATGAGCAGTTCTTC. Its translation: CATASYNEQFF.

In this sample, this clone turned up a few times. One junction end does not reproduce the germline sequence, and a read error may be involved. The chain has TRBV19 and TRBJ2-3, with 16 positions matching TRBD2. This CDR3 comprises 17 residues. The germline CDR1 and CDR2 sequences are LNHDA and SQIVND (reference sequence). CDR3 amino acids: CASSIATGTSGGAPKYF. CDR3 coding DNA: TGTGCCAGTAGCATAGCTACCGGGACTAGCGGGGGGGCCCCCAAGTATTTT.

The chain recombines TRBV19 with TRBJ2-3; D is uncertain. Per germline, CDR1 LNHDA and CDR2 SQIVND (reference sequence). V lost 5 bases to trimming and J lost 5 bases, with 11 bases between them. The length of the CDR3 is 13 residues. CDR3 amino acids: CASSADGQDTQYF. CDR3 nucleotide sequence: TGTGCCAGTAGTGCGGACGGTCAAGATACGCAGTATTTT.

This sequence joins TRBV7-9 and TRBJ2-1, with a possible D match to TRBD1 (5 bases). Per germline, CDR1 SEHNR and CDR2 FQNEAQ (reference sequence). Trimming took off 2 bases at V and 5 bases at J, with 7 bases between the two ends. The CDR3 totals 13 residues. The CDR3 DNA reads as TGTGCCAGCAGCTTACGGACAAACAATGAGCAGTTCTTC. Its protein is CASSLRTNNEQFF.